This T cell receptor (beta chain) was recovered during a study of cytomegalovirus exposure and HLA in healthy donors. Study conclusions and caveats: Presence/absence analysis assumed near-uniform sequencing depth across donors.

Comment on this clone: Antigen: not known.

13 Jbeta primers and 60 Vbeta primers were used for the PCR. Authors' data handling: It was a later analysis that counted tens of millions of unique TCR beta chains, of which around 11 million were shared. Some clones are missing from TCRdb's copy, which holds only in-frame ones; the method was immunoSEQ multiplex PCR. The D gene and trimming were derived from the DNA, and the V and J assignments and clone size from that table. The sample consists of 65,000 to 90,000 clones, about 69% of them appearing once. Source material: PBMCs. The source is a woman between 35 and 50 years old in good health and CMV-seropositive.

For the CDR3, the DNA is TGTGCCAGCAGCTCCGGGGGCGGGAGGGCAAGGGTCACAGATACGCAGTATTTT. Protein product: CASSSGGGRARVTDTQYF. The chain links TRBV7-9 to TRBJ2-3; 9 positions agree with TRBD2. The CDR3 is made up of 18 amino acids. Germline V gene lookup returns CDR1 SEHNR and CDR2 FQNEAQ (reference sequence). The junction had 13 bases not matched to a gene; V was cut back by 4 bases and J by 2 bases. Based on the CDR3 plus reference TRBV7-9 and TRBJ2-3, the full variable domain is DTGVSQNPRHKITKRGQNVTFRCDPISEHNRLYWYRQTLGQGPEFLTYFQNEAQLEKSRLLSDRFSAERPKGSFSTLEIQRTEQGDSAMYLCASSSGGGRARVTDTQYFGPGTRLTVL.